Listed below are T cell receptor beta chains from one sample, sequenced in a study of shared clonotypes between healthy human individuals. Libraries were prepared by immunoSEQ multiplex PCR; TCRdb keeps only in-frame clonotypes and omits some of them. The sample lists about 1 million clones, around four fifths occurring once. Sequencing was done on a sample of memory CD4+ T cells sorted from blood. Receptors originate from a man in his late teens or twenties in good health. Both conserved end residues are part of each CDR3. Each record gives: V gene, J gene, CDR3 length, D gene, clone size, CDR3 protein, CDR3 DNA. The D gene is left open where the match is weak. Clone sizes are given selectively: once, few, many, or a class where the clone is expanded.

v_gene: TRBV14; j_gene: TRBJ2-1; len: 16; d_gene: TRBD1; abundance: .; CDR3aa: CASSQTGTGAINEQFF; CDR3nt: TGTGCCAGCAGCCAAACCGGGACAGGGGCGATCAATGAGCAGTTCTTC
v_gene: TRBV5-1; j_gene: TRBJ2-7; len: 18; d_gene: TRBD1; abundance: few; CDR3aa: CASGGGNLGQGNSYEQYF; CDR3nt: TGCGCCAGCGGAGGGGGCAACTTGGGACAGGGGAACTCCTACGAGCAGTACTTC
v_gene: TRBV9; j_gene: TRBJ2-3; len: 16; d_gene: TRBD2; abundance: .; CDR3aa: CASSVAASGGSDTQYF; CDR3nt: TGTGCCAGCAGCGTAGCGGCTAGCGGGGGGTCAGATACGCAGTATTTT
v_gene: TRBV5-6; j_gene: TRBJ1-1; len: 14; d_gene: .; abundance: .; CDR3aa: CASSLYGLNTEAFF; CDR3nt: TGTGCCAGCAGCTTGTACGGGCTGAACACTGAAGCTTTCTTT
v_gene: TRBV28; j_gene: TRBJ2-4; len: 20; d_gene: TRBD2; abundance: few; CDR3aa: CASSFSYGLFSGEAKNIQYF; CDR3nt: TGTGCCAGCAGTTTCTCATACGGCCTTTTTAGCGGGGAGGCCAAAAACATTCAGTACTTC
v_gene: TRBV10-1; j_gene: TRBJ2-3; len: 14; d_gene: .; abundance: .; CDR3aa: CASSEGRAPDTQYF; CDR3nt: TGCGCCAGCAGTGAGGGAAGGGCTCCCGATACGCAGTATTTT
v_gene: TRBV7-2; j_gene: TRBJ2-4; len: 13; d_gene: .; abundance: .; CDR3aa: CASSKRGENIQYF; CDR3nt: TGTGCCAGCAGCAAAAGGGGCGAAAACATTCAGTACTTC
v_gene: TRBV7-2; j_gene: TRBJ2-7; len: 14; d_gene: .; abundance: .; CDR3aa: CASSLMPGNYEQYF; CDR3nt: TGTGCCAGCAGCTTAATGCCAGGGAACTACGAGCAGTACTTC
v_gene: TRBV19; j_gene: TRBJ1-1; len: 16; d_gene: TRBD1; abundance: once; CDR3aa: CASSMLGGGGSSEAFF; CDR3nt: TGTGCCAGTAGTATGTTAGGGGGCGGCGGTTCGAGTGAAGCTTTCTTT
v_gene: TRBV4-1; j_gene: TRBJ2-2; len: 13; d_gene: .; abundance: .; CDR3aa: CASSQDWPGELFF; CDR3nt: TGCGCCAGCAGCCAAGATTGGCCCGGGGAGCTGTTTTTT
v_gene: TRBV28; j_gene: TRBJ1-3; len: 17; d_gene: TRBD1; abundance: .; CDR3aa: CASSSATGGLGGNTIYF; CDR3nt: TGTGCCAGCAGTTCTGCGACAGGGGGCCTTGGAGGAAACACCATATATTTT
v_gene: TRBV6-5; j_gene: TRBJ1-5; len: 15; d_gene: TRBD1; abundance: .; CDR3aa: CASSPEGQPLQPQHF; CDR3nt: TGTGCCAGCAGCCCCGAGGGACAGCCGCTTCAGCCCCAGCATTTT
v_gene: TRBV5-4; j_gene: TRBJ2-3; len: 18; d_gene: TRBD2; abundance: .; CDR3aa: CASSSRTSGSMGTDTQYF; CDR3nt: TGTGCCAGCAGCTCGCGGACTAGCGGGAGTATGGGCACAGATACGCAGTATTTT
v_gene: TRBV6-1; j_gene: TRBJ2-1; len: 15; d_gene: .; abundance: .; CDR3aa: CATQFGGIPYNEQFF; CDR3nt: TGTGCCACCCAGTTTGGCGGAATCCCCTACAATGAGCAGTTCTTC
v_gene: TRBV11-2; j_gene: TRBJ1-1; len: 12; d_gene: .; abundance: .; CDR3aa: CASSKLGTQAFF; CDR3nt: TGTGCCAGCAGCAAACTGGGCACCCAGGCTTTCTTT
v_gene: TRBV29-1; j_gene: TRBJ1-2; len: 10; d_gene: .; abundance: .; CDR3aa: CSVWGNGYTF; CDR3nt: TGCAGCGTTTGGGGGAATGGCTACACCTTC
v_gene: TRBV10-3; j_gene: TRBJ2-7; len: 14; d_gene: .; abundance: .; CDR3aa: CAIRDGGVGYEQYF; CDR3nt: TGTGCCATCAGGGATGGGGGCGTTGGGTACGAGCAGTACTTC
v_gene: TRBV6-5; j_gene: TRBJ1-1; len: 15; d_gene: TRBD1; abundance: .; CDR3aa: CASSLTGGASTEAFF; CDR3nt: TGTGCCAGCAGTCTTACAGGGGGCGCGAGCACTGAAGCTTTCTTT
v_gene: TRBV10-3; j_gene: TRBJ1-1; len: 15; d_gene: .; abundance: .; CDR3aa: CAISDPRGDGTEAFF; CDR3nt: TGTGCCATCAGTGACCCCCGGGGGGATGGAACTGAAGCTTTCTTT
v_gene: TRBV6-5; j_gene: TRBJ2-3; len: 15; d_gene: TRBD2; abundance: .; CDR3aa: CASRKPSGRGDTQYF; CDR3nt: TGTGCCAGCAGGAAGCCTAGCGGGAGGGGTGATACGCAGTATTTT
v_gene: TRBV5-1; j_gene: TRBJ1-1; len: 15; d_gene: .; abundance: few; CDR3aa: CASSGNRRGATEAFF; CDR3nt: TGCGCCAGCAGCGGTAACAGGAGAGGGGCCACTGAAGCTTTCTTT
v_gene: TRBV2; j_gene: TRBJ2-7; len: 14; d_gene: .; abundance: .; CDR3aa: CASSEAWVEDEQYF; CDR3nt: TGTGCCAGCAGTGAAGCCTGGGTTGAGGACGAGCAGTACTTC
v_gene: TRBV11-2; j_gene: TRBJ1-1; len: 15; d_gene: TRBD1; abundance: few; CDR3aa: CASSSSDRGDTEAFF; CDR3nt: TGTGCCAGCAGCTCTTCGGACAGGGGAGACACTGAAGCTTTCTTT
v_gene: TRBV19; j_gene: TRBJ2-1; len: 14; d_gene: .; abundance: .; CDR3aa: CASSQGPSYNEQFF; CDR3nt: TGTGCCAGTAGTCAGGGTCCCTCGTACAATGAGCAGTTCTTC
v_gene: TRBV11-2; j_gene: TRBJ2-2; len: 15; d_gene: TRBD1; abundance: .; CDR3aa: CASSPGQGYTGELFF; CDR3nt: TGTGCCAGCAGCCCGGGACAGGGCTACACCGGGGAGCTGTTTTTT
v_gene: TRBV6-1; j_gene: TRBJ1-2; len: 12; d_gene: .; abundance: .; CDR3aa: CASSDWAFGYTF; CDR3nt: TGTGCCAGCAGTGACTGGGCGTTCGGCTACACCTTC
v_gene: TRBV11-2; j_gene: TRBJ1-6; len: 14; d_gene: .; abundance: once; CDR3aa: CASSFSWGNSPLHF; CDR3nt: TGTGCCAGCAGTTTTTCTTGGGGCAATTCACCCCTCCACTTT
v_gene: TRBV4-3; j_gene: TRBJ1-4; len: 16; d_gene: .; abundance: .; CDR3aa: CASSQVEGRAHEKLFF; CDR3nt: TGCGCCAGCAGCCAAGTTGAGGGCAGGGCACATGAAAAACTGTTTTTT
v_gene: TRBV6-5; j_gene: TRBJ2-1; len: 13; d_gene: TRBD2; abundance: .; CDR3aa: CASSYAGRGEQFF; CDR3nt: TGTGCCAGCAGTTACGCTGGGAGGGGTGAGCAGTTCTTC
v_gene: TRBV9; j_gene: TRBJ2-7; len: 15; d_gene: .; abundance: .; CDR3aa: CASSVAPGESYEQYF; CDR3nt: TGTGCCAGCAGCGTAGCGCCCGGGGAATCCTACGAGCAGTACTTC
v_gene: TRBV20-1; j_gene: TRBJ2-3; len: 11; d_gene: .; abundance: many; CDR3aa: CSFLGGDTQYF; CDR3nt: TGCAGCTTTCTCGGGGGAGATACGCAGTATTTT
v_gene: TRBV29-1; j_gene: TRBJ2-7; len: 14; d_gene: TRBD2; abundance: .; CDR3aa: CSALPGPREGEQYF; CDR3nt: TGCAGCGCATTGCCGGGCCCCAGGGAGGGAGAGCAGTACTTC
v_gene: TRBV5-1; j_gene: TRBJ2-1; len: 16; d_gene: TRBD2; abundance: few; CDR3aa: CASSLTAGGPYNEQFF; CDR3nt: TGCGCCAGCAGCTTGACAGCGGGGGGGCCCTACAATGAGCAGTTCTTC
v_gene: TRBV5-6; j_gene: TRBJ1-4; len: 15; d_gene: TRBD1; abundance: .; CDR3aa: CASSLTGQGSEKLFF; CDR3nt: TGTGCCAGCAGCTTGACGGGACAGGGGTCCGAAAAACTGTTTTTT
v_gene: TRBV5-4; j_gene: TRBJ1-4; len: 16; d_gene: TRBD1; abundance: .; CDR3aa: CASSLTAGTVGEKLFF; CDR3nt: TGTGCCAGCAGCTTGACTGCGGGGACAGTGGGGGAAAAACTGTTTTTT
v_gene: TRBV28; j_gene: TRBJ2-5; len: 13; d_gene: .; abundance: .; CDR3aa: CASRARRDSAQYF; CDR3nt: TGTGCCAGCAGGGCCAGGCGGGACTCGGCCCAGTACTTC
v_gene: TRBV9; j_gene: TRBJ1-2; len: 14; d_gene: .; abundance: .; CDR3aa: CASSAQGRGVGYTF; CDR3nt: TGTGCCAGCAGCGCACAGGGCCGCGGGGTGGGCTACACCTTC
v_gene: TRBV28; j_gene: TRBJ1-1; len: 14; d_gene: .; abundance: many; CDR3aa: CASRALSVNTEAFF; CDR3nt: TGTGCCAGCAGGGCCCTATCGGTGAACACTGAAGCTTTCTTT
v_gene: TRBV28; j_gene: TRBJ1-3; len: 15; d_gene: .; abundance: .; CDR3aa: CASSSPAGAGNTIYF; CDR3nt: TGTGCCAGCAGTTCCCCGGCCGGCGCTGGAAACACCATATATTTT
v_gene: TRBV11-3; j_gene: TRBJ2-2; len: 15; d_gene: TRBD2; abundance: .; CDR3aa: CASSRVGGYTGELFF; CDR3nt: TGTGCCAGCAGCCGGGTGGGAGGGTACACCGGGGAGCTGTTTTTT
v_gene: TRBV15; j_gene: TRBJ1-5; len: 16; d_gene: .; abundance: once; CDR3aa: CATSLTLGTGNQPQHF; CDR3nt: TGTGCCACCAGCCTTACTTTGGGCACGGGCAATCAGCCCCAGCATTTT
v_gene: TRBV6-5; j_gene: TRBJ1-2; len: 14; d_gene: .; abundance: .; CDR3aa: CASSYIRGNYGYTF; CDR3nt: TGTGCCAGCAGTTACATCAGGGGTAACTATGGCTACACCTTC
v_gene: TRBV7-8; j_gene: TRBJ2-7; len: 13; d_gene: .; abundance: .; CDR3aa: CASRTRVGYEQYF; CDR3nt: TGTGCCAGCAGGACAAGGGTGGGCTACGAGCAGTACTTC
v_gene: TRBV7-8; j_gene: TRBJ2-6; len: 14; d_gene: .; abundance: .; CDR3aa: CASSLGAGANVLTF; CDR3nt: TGTGCCAGCAGCTTAGGGGCTGGGGCCAACGTCCTGACTTTC
v_gene: TRBV7-9; j_gene: TRBJ1-1; len: 15; d_gene: .; abundance: .; CDR3aa: CASSLAIGPYTEAFF; CDR3nt: TGTGCCAGCAGCTTAGCGATCGGGCCTTACACTGAAGCTTTCTTT
v_gene: TRBV23-1; j_gene: TRBJ2-7; len: 15; d_gene: .; abundance: .; CDR3aa: CASSQCPLTTYEQYF; CDR3nt: TGCGCCAGCAGTCAATGCCCGCTCACAACCTACGAGCAGTACTTC
v_gene: TRBV19; j_gene: TRBJ2-7; len: 9; d_gene: .; abundance: .; CDR3aa: CANLYEQYF; CDR3nt: TGTGCCAACCTTTACGAGCAGTACTTC
v_gene: TRBV10-3; j_gene: TRBJ1-1; len: 13; d_gene: TRBD1; abundance: few; CDR3aa: CAISRQGRTEAFF; CDR3nt: TGTGCCATCAGTCGACAGGGTCGCACTGAAGCTTTCTTT
v_gene: TRBV5-4; j_gene: TRBJ2-1; len: 17; d_gene: TRBD2; abundance: .; CDR3aa: CASTVGLAGGLQNEQFF; CDR3nt: TGTGCCAGCACCGTCGGGCTAGCGGGGGGATTACAGAATGAGCAGTTCTTC
v_gene: TRBV15; j_gene: TRBJ2-7; len: 12; d_gene: .; abundance: .; CDR3aa: CATSRDDYEQYF; CDR3nt: TGTGCCACCAGCAGAGACGACTACGAGCAGTACTTC
v_gene: TRBV5-4; j_gene: TRBJ2-7; len: 15; d_gene: TRBD1; abundance: .; CDR3aa: CASSLGSGGGYEQYF; CDR3nt: TGTGCCAGCAGCTTGGGGTCAGGGGGCGGATACGAGCAGTACTTC
v_gene: TRBV7-2; j_gene: TRBJ2-1; len: 17; d_gene: TRBD2; abundance: .; CDR3aa: CASSPRGLAATTVEQFF; CDR3nt: TGTGCCAGCAGCCCCCGCGGACTAGCGGCTACGACAGTTGAGCAGTTCTTC
v_gene: TRBV19; j_gene: TRBJ1-5; len: 14; d_gene: .; abundance: .; CDR3aa: CAISEGWSNQPQHF; CDR3nt: TGTGCCATTAGTGAGGGATGGAGCAATCAGCCCCAGCATTTT
v_gene: TRBV4-1; j_gene: TRBJ1-5; len: 14; d_gene: TRBD1; abundance: .; CDR3aa: CASSLQTGNQPQHF; CDR3nt: TGCGCCAGCAGCCTCCAGACAGGGAATCAGCCCCAGCATTTT
v_gene: TRBV5-1; j_gene: TRBJ2-2; len: 14; d_gene: .; abundance: .; CDR3aa: CASSSVTNTGELFF; CDR3nt: TGCGCCAGCAGCTCGGTTACGAACACCGGGGAGCTGTTTTTT
v_gene: TRBV19; j_gene: TRBJ2-2; len: 15; d_gene: .; abundance: .; CDR3aa: CASTETDPSPGELFF; CDR3nt: TGTGCCAGTACCGAGACAGATCCCTCACCCGGGGAGCTGTTTTTT
v_gene: TRBV2; j_gene: TRBJ2-1; len: 12; d_gene: .; abundance: .; CDR3aa: CASGTIRDEQFF; CDR3nt: TGTGCCAGCGGAACCATTAGGGATGAGCAGTTCTTC